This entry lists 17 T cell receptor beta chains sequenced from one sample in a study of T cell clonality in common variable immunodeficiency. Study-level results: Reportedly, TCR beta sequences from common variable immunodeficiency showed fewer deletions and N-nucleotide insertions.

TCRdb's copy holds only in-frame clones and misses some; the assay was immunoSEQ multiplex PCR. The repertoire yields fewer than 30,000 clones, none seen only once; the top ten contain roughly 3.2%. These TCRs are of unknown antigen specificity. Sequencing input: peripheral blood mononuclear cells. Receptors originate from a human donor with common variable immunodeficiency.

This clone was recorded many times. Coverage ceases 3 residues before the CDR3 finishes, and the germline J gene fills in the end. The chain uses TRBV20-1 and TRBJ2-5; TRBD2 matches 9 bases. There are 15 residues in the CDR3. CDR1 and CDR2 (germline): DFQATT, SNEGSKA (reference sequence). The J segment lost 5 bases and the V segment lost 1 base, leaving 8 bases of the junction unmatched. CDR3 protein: CSARVGSGSGETQYF. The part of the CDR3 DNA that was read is TGCAGTGCTAGAGTGGGTAGCGGGAGTGGTGAGACC.

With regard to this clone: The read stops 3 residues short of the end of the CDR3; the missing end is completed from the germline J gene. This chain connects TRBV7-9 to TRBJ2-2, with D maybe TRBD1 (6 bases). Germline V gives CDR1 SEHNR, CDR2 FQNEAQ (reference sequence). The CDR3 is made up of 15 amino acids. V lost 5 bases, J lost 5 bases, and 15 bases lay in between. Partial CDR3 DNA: TGTGCCAGCAGCCCTAGACAGGCCGAGACCGGGGAG. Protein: CASSPRQAETGE. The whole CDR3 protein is CASSPRQAETGELFF.

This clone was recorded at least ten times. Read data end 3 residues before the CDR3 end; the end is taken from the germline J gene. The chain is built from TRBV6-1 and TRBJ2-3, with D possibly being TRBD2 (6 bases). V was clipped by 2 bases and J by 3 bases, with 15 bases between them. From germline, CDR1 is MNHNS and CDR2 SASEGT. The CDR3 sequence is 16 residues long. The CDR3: CASSEFGGVWTDTQYF. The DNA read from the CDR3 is TGTGCCAGCAGTGAATTCGGCGGGGTATGGACAGATACG.

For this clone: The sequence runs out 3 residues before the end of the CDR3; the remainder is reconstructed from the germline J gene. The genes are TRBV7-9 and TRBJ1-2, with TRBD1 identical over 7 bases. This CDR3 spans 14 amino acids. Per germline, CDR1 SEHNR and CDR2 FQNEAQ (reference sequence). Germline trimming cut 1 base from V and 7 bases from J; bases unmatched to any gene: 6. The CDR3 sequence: CASSLEAPGGGYTF. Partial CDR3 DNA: TGTGCCAGCAGCTTAGAGGCTCCAGGGGGTGGC. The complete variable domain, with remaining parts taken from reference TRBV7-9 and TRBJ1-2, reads DTGVSQNPRHKITKRGQNVTFRCDPISEHNRLYWYRQTLGQGPEFLTYFQNEAQLEKSRLLSDRFSAERPKGSFSTLEIQRTEQGDSAMYLCASSLEAPGGGYTFGSGTRLTVV.

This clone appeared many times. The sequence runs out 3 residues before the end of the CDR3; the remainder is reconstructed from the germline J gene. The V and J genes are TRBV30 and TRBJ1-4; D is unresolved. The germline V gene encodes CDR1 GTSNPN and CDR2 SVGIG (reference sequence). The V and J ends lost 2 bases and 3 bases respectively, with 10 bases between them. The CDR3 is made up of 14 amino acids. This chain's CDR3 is CAWSTPRANEKLFF. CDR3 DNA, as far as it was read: TGTGCCTGGAGTACCCCCCGGGCTAATGAAAAA.

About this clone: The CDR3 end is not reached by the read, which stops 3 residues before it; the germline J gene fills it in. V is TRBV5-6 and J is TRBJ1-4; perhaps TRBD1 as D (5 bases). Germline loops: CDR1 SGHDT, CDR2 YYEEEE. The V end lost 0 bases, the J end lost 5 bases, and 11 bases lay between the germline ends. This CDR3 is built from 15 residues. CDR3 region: CASSLEGKPNEKLFF. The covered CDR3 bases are TGTGCCAGCAGCTTGGAGGGGAAACCGAATGAAAAA.

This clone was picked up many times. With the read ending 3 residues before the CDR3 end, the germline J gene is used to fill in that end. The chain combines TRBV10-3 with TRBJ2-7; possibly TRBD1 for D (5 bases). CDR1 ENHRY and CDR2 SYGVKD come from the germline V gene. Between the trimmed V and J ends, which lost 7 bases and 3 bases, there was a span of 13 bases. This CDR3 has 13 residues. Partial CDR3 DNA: TGTGCCATCAATGTGGACAAGCGCTACGAG. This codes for CAINVDKRYE. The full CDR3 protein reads CAINVDKRYEQYF.

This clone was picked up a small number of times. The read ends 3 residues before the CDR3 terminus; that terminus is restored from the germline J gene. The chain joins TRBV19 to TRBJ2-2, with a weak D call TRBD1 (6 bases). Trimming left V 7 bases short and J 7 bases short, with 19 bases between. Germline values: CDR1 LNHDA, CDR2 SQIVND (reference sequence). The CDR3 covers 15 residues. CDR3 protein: CASKDGQYGIGELFF. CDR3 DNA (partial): TGTGCCAGTAAGGACGGACAGTACGGAATCGGGGAG.

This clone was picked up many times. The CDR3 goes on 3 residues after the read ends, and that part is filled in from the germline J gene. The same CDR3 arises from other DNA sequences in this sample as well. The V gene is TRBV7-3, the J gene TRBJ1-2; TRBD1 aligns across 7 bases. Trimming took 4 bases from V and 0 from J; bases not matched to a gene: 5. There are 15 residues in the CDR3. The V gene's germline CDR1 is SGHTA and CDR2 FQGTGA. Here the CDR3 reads CASSSTGTANYGYTF. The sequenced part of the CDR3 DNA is TGTGCCAGCAGCTCCACCGGGACAGCTAACTATGGC.

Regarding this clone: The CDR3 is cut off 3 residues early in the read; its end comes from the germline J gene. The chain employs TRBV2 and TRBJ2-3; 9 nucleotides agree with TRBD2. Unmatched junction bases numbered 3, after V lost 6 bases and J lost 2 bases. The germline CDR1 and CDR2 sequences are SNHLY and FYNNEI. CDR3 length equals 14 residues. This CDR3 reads CASRGGRATDTQYF. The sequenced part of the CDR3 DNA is TGTGCCAGCAGGGGCGGGAGGGCCACAGATACG.

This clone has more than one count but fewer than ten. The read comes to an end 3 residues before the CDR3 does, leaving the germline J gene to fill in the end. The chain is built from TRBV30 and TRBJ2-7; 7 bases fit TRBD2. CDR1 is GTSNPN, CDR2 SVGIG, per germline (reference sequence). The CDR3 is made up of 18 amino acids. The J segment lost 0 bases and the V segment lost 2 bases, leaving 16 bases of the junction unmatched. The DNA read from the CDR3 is TGTGCCTGGAGTCGCCCACACGCTAGGCGGGAGACCTCCTACGAG. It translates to CAWSRPHARRETSYE. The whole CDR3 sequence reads CAWSRPHARRETSYEQYF.

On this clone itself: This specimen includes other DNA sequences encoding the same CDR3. The covered CDR3 bases are TGTGCCAGCAGCCAGACAGGGCGTAACACTGAA. This codes for CASSQTGRNTE. The CDR3 in its entirety is CASSQTGRNTEAFF. The rearrangement links TRBV2 to TRBJ1-1, with TRBD1 matching 7 bases. The CDR3 is cut off 3 residues early in the read; its end comes from the germline J gene. Germline V CDR1 and CDR2: SNHLY, FYNNEI. The V segment lost 6 bases and the J segment 2 bases; nucleotides outside the gene matches: 6. The CDR3 runs to 14 residues.

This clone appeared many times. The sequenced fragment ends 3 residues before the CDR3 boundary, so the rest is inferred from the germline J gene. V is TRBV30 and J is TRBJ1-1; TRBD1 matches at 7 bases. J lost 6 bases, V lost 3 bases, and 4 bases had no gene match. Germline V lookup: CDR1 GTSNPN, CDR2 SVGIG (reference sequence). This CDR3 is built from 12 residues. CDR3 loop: CAWSSTGSEAFF. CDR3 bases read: TGTGCCTGGAGCTCGACAGGGTCTGAA. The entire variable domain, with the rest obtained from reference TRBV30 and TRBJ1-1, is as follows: SQTIHQWPATLVQPVGSPLSLECTVEGTSNPNLYWYRQAAGRGLQLLFYSVGIGQISSEVPQNLSASRPQDRQFILSSKKLLLSDSGFYLCAWSSTGSEAFFGQGTRLTVV.

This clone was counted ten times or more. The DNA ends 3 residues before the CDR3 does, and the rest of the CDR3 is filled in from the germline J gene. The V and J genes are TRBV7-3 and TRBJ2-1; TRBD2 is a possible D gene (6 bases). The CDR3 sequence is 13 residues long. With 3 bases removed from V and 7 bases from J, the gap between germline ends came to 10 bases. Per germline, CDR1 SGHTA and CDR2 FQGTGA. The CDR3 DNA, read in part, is TGTGCCAGCAGCTTCGGGACTTGGAATGAG. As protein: CASSFGTWNE. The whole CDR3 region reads CASSFGTWNEQFF.

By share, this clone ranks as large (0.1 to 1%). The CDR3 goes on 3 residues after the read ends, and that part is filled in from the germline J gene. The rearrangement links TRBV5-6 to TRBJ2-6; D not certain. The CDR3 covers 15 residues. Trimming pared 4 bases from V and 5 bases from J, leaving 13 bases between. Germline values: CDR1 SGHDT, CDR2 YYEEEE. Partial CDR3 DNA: TGTGCCAGCAGCCCCCCAGTCTCCTGGGCCAACGTC. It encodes CASSPPVSWANV. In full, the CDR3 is CASSPPVSWANVLTF.

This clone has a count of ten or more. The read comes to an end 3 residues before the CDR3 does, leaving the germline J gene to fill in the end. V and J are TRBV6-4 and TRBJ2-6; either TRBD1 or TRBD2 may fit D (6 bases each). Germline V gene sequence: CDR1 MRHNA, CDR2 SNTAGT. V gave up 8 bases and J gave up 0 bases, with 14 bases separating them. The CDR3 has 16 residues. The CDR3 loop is CASAAEGDSGANVLTF. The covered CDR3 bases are TGTGCCAGCGCGGCGGAGGGGGACTCTGGGGCCAACGTC.

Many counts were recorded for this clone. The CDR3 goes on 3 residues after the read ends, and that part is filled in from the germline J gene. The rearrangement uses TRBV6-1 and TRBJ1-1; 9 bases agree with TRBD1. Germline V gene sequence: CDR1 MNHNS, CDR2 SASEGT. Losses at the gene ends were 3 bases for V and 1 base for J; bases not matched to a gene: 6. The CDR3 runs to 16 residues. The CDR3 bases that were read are TGTGCCAGCAGTGAGGAACAGGGGGCAGGGAACACTGAA. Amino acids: CASSEEQGAGNTE. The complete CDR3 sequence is CASSEEQGAGNTEAFF.